This T cell receptor (beta chain) stems from a study of blood T cell repertoires in COVID-19. Across the study: Italy, Spain and the United States were the sources of the convalescent and acute COVID-19 samples. T cells, B-cell-depleted T cells, or PBMCs provided the cDNA or gDNA that served as material.

With V trimmed by 5 bases and J by 5 bases, 7 bases remained unmatched. Per the germline V gene, CDR1 is SGHTA and CDR2 is FQGTGA. This CDR3 spans 14 amino acids. Original handling: Amplification with reference gene primers provided the estimates of nucleated cell counts. Assay used: immunoSEQ multiplex PCR; TCRdb lists only in-frame clones, some missing. That table is the source of V, J and clone size, and D and trimming were worked out from the DNA. This table has some 390,000 clones, about nine tenths appearing once. Sequences were obtained from peripheral blood. The rearrangement joins TRBV7-3 to TRBJ2-5, with TRBD1 matching 8 bases. This TCR came from a woman between 40 and 50 years old with COVID-19, enrolled during active disease. This CDR3 reads CASSETGAGETQYF. The CDR3 nucleotides read TGTGCCAGCAGCGAGACAGGGGCGGGGGAGACCCAGTACTTC.